The clone carrying this T cell receptor (beta chain) was found once. These data are taken from a study of blood T cell repertoires in COVID-19. Using immunoSEQ multiplex PCR, the repertoire was profiled, and TCRdb retains in-frame clones only, with some absent. The table lists approximately 84,000 clones, 70% to 80% of them singletons. The length of the CDR3 is 12 residues. Germline V gene sequence: CDR1 MNHEY, CDR2 SVGAGI. V was clipped by 6 bases and J by 4 bases, with 9 bases between them. Sequenced: peripheral blood. V and J are TRBV6-5 and TRBJ1-2, with D uncertain. The TCR was taken from a man between 50 and 59 years old with active or convalescent COVID-19. Here the CDR3 reads CASSRQSYGYTF. The CDR3, as DNA: TGTGCCAGCAGCCGCCAGTCCTATGGCTACACCTTC.